These 28 T cell receptor beta chains came from one sample sequenced in a study of ipilimumab plus nivolumab after autologous stem cell transplantation. The assay was immunoSEQ multiplex PCR, and TCRdb's table has in-frame clones only and misses some. The repertoire consists of about 15,000 clones, with around four fifths occurring once and the leading ten covering 35%. The material sequenced was PBMCs, taken in a trial of ipilimumab plus nivolumab as post-transplant consolidation. The receptors stem from a male donor with diffuse large B-cell lymphoma.

The gene calls are TRBV5-5 and TRBJ2-3, with D uncertain. The CDR3 is 15 residues long. The V gene lost 0 bases and the J gene lost 2 bases, with 10 bases spanning the gap. Germline V gene data show CDR1 as SGHKS and CDR2 as YYEKEE (reference sequence). CDR3 DNA: TGTGCCAGCAGCTTGGGGACCCAATACACAGATACGCAGTATTTT. This codes for CASSLGTQYTDTQYF.

This clone showed up just a few times. V gene TRBV12-5 combines with J gene TRBJ1-1; tentative D call: TRBD1 (6 bases). This CDR3 is built from 13 residues. Germline values: CDR1 LGHNT, CDR2 FRNRAP. The germline V and J ends were trimmed by 0 bases and 7 bases, with 9 bases remaining between them. The CDR3 DNA is TGTGCTAGTGGTTTGGTACAAGGGGGTGAAGCTTTCTTT. Translating it yields CASGLVQGGEAFF.

This chain connects TRBV2 to TRBJ2-1; no clear D gene. The CDR3 contains 15 residues. The germline V gene has CDR1 SNHLY and CDR2 FYNNEI. V lost 6 bases to trimming and J lost 2 bases, with 14 bases between them. The DNA of the CDR3 is TGTGCCAGCAGCCAAGAAAGCAGTACCTACAATGAGCAGTTCTTC. Amino acid sequence: CASSQESSTYNEQFF.

The chain is built from TRBV19 and TRBJ1-3; TRBD1 might be the D (5 bases). Germline loops: CDR1 LNHDA, CDR2 SQIVND (reference sequence). This CDR3 is built from 15 residues. Trimming cost V 3 bases and J 4 bases, with 13 bases left between them. The DNA of the CDR3 is TGTGCCAGTAGTATGAATTTTGGGGGAGGAAACACCATATATTTT. Translated, it gives CASSMNFGGGNTIYF. The variable domain in full, with the rest retrieved from reference TRBV19 and TRBJ1-3, is DGGITQSPKYLFRKEGQNVTLSCEQNLNHDAMYWYRQDPGQGLRLIYYSQIVNDFQKGDIAEGYSVSREKKESFPLTVTSAQKNPTAFYLCASSMNFGGGNTIYFGEGSWLTVV.

The rearrangement joins TRBV5-1 to TRBJ2-3; 8 bases fit TRBD2. In germline, CDR1 is SGHRS, CDR2 YFSETQ. Trimming removed 1 base from V and 2 bases from J; junction bases left unmatched: 3. The CDR3 is 15 amino acids. The CDR3 spells CASSLQAGDTDTQYF. CDR3 sequence (DNA): TGCGCCAGCAGCTTGCAAGCGGGAGACACAGATACGCAGTATTTT.

This chain joins TRBV28 and TRBJ2-5; D may be TRBD2 (6 bases). This CDR3 comprises 13 residues. Trimming cost V 7 bases and J 1 base, with 10 bases left between them. Germline V lookup: CDR1 MDHEN, CDR2 SYDVKM. The CDR3 loop is CASTRGFQETQYF. The DNA of the CDR3 is TGTGCCAGCACCCGGGGGTTCCAAGAGACCCAGTACTTC.

About this clone: A junction end diverges from the germline sequence, so it may reflect a read error. The genes are TRBV15 and TRBJ2-3, with a weak D call TRBD1 (6 bases). The CDR3 has 12 residues. Germline lookup yields CDR1 LNHNV and CDR2 YYDKDF (reference sequence). The CDR3 nucleotides read TGTGCCACCAGTAGAGGGGGATATACGCAGTATTTT. Its translation is CATSRGGYTQYF.

The chain joins TRBV5-4 to TRBJ2-2; no clear D gene. Trimming removed 2 bases at V and 4 bases at J, with 0 bases between. The length of the CDR3 is 11 residues. Germline V gene lookup returns CDR1 SGHNT and CDR2 YYREEE (reference sequence). The CDR3 loop is CASSFTGELFF. The CDR3, as DNA: TGTGCCAGCAGCTTCACCGGGGAGCTGTTTTTT.

CDR3: CASSWPGQGSYEQYF. CDR3 in DNA: TGCGCCAGCAGCTGGCCGGGACAGGGTTCCTACGAGCAGTACTTC. The V gene is TRBV5-1, the J gene TRBJ2-7; TRBD1 matches at 9 bases. Germline-derived CDR1 and CDR2 are SGHRS and YFSETQ. J was trimmed by 1 base and V by 3 bases; bases with no gene match: 5. CDR3 length: 15 amino acids.

The V gene is TRBV5-1, the J gene TRBJ1-3, with 8 bases aligning to TRBD1. Per germline, CDR1 SGHRS and CDR2 YFSETQ. V gave up 5 bases and J gave up 8 bases; unmatched junction bases: 6. This CDR3 has 13 amino acids. CDR3 sequence (DNA): TGCGCCAGCAGTCCAGGGGGCGCGGACACCATATATTTT. Translated, it gives CASSPGGADTIYF.

The chain links TRBV5-6 to TRBJ2-7; D not resolved. Deletions cut 0 bases from V and 5 bases from J, with 9 bases between. Germline V CDR1 and CDR2: SGHDT, YYEEEE. The CDR3 sequence is 13 residues long. This chain's CDR3 is CASSLVSANEQYF. CDR3 sequence (DNA): TGTGCCAGCAGCTTGGTCTCCGCTAACGAGCAGTACTTC.

The V call is TRBV10-1, the J call TRBJ1-5; D unresolved. Germline V gene data show CDR1 as WNHNN and CDR2 as SYGVQD (reference sequence). V lost 2 bases and J 11 bases, leaving 4 bases between the germline ends. This CDR3 spans 10 amino acids. The CDR3 loop reads CASSEQAQHF. The CDR3 DNA is TGCGCCAGCAGTGAGCAGGCCCAGCATTTT.

The V and J genes are TRBV5-1 and TRBJ1-1; 8 nucleotides match TRBD1. The junction had 5 bases not matched to a gene; V was cut back by 3 bases and J by 4 bases. The CDR3 runs 14 residues. Germline loops: CDR1 SGHRS, CDR2 YFSETQ. The CDR3 sequence: CASSYAGGGTEAFF. In DNA form, the CDR3 reads TGCGCCAGCAGCTATGCAGGGGGCGGCACTGAAGCTTTCTTT.

This clone has just one count. This chain links TRBV7-3 with TRBJ2-1; the D is unclear. V shed 4 bases and J shed 0 bases, with 4 bases lying between them. CDR1 is SGHTA, CDR2 FQGTGA, per germline. The CDR3 consists of 13 residues. This CDR3 reads CASSWNSYNEQFF. In DNA form, the CDR3 reads TGTGCCAGCAGCTGGAACTCCTACAATGAGCAGTTCTTC.

V gene TRBV6-5 combines with J gene TRBJ1-1; possible D gene TRBD1, 5 bases. V lost 1 base, J lost 1 base, and 13 bases lay in between. Germline V lookup: CDR1 MNHEY, CDR2 SVGAGI. The CDR3 totals 16 residues. CDR3 sequence (DNA): TGTGCCAGCAGTTACTTATCCCCCGGGACGAACACTGAAGCTTTCTTT. Encoded protein: CASSYLSPGTNTEAFF.

The chain recombines TRBV15 with TRBJ2-2; TRBD1 might be the D (6 bases). The CDR3 loop spans 17 amino acids. With 0 bases removed from V and 3 bases from J, the gap between germline ends came to 14 bases. Germline V CDR1 and CDR2: LNHNV, YYDKDF (reference sequence). The CDR3 reads CATSRDRTALYTGELFF. CDR3 in DNA: TGTGCCACCAGCAGAGATCGGACAGCTTTATACACCGGGGAGCTGTTTTTT.

This clone was picked up one time. The chain joins TRBV28 to TRBJ2-7, with no clear D. V lost 5 bases, J lost 6 bases, and 5 bases lay in between. This CDR3 contains 10 residues. Germline-derived CDR1 and CDR2 are MDHEN and SYDVKM. Here the CDR3 reads CASSGFEQYF. CDR3 bases: TGTGCCAGCAGTGGGTTCGAGCAGTACTTC.

The CDR3 nucleotides read TGTGCCAGCAGCGTAGCTATTGGGGCCGGGTTGGCTGAAGCTTTCTTT. It specifies CASSVAIGAGLAEAFF. The chain uses TRBV9 and TRBJ1-1; D may be TRBD1 (5 bases). Germline loops: CDR1 SGDLS, CDR2 YYNGEE. V was cut by 0 bases and J by 6 bases, with 18 bases left in between. The CDR3 consists of 16 residues.

This rearrangement joins TRBV30 to TRBJ2-5, with TRBD1 as a possible D gene (7 bases). Between the trimmed V and J ends, which lost 1 base and 7 bases, there was a span of 22 bases. The CDR3 loop spans 16 amino acids. Germline assignment: CDR1 GTSNPN and CDR2 SVGIG (reference sequence). CDR3 amino acids: CAWSEGASGSGGTQYF. The CDR3, as DNA: TGTGCCTGGAGTGAGGGGGCGAGCGGGTCCGGGGGGACCCAGTACTTC. Full variable domain (remainder filled in from reference TRBV30 and TRBJ2-5): SQTIHQWPATLVQPVGSPLSLECTVEGTSNPNLYWYRQAAGRGLQLLFYSVGIGQISSEVPQNLSASRPQDRQFILSSKKLLLSDSGFYLCAWSEGASGSGGTQYFGPGTRLLVL.

The chain carries TRBV19 and TRBJ1-1; possibly TRBD1 for D (5 bases). Trimming took off 1 base at V and 5 bases at J, with 8 bases between the two ends. The CDR3 totals 13 residues. Germline values: CDR1 LNHDA, CDR2 SQIVND (reference sequence). CDR3 in amino acids: CASSIARETEAFF. CDR3 coding DNA: TGTGCCAGTAGTATAGCCAGGGAAACTGAAGCTTTCTTT.

This chain joins TRBV15 and TRBJ2-7; D is unresolved. Germline-derived CDR1 and CDR2 are LNHNV and YYDKDF (reference sequence). The length of the CDR3 is 12 residues. Trimming stripped 0 bases from V and 12 bases from J, with 12 bases between. CDR3 in DNA: TGTGCCACCAGCAGAGATCTTAGCCCGGGGTACTTC. Protein product: CATSRDLSPGYF.

This chain connects TRBV5-6 to TRBJ2-6, with D possibly TRBD2 on 7 matching bases. Trimming removed 0 bases at V and 2 bases at J, with 12 bases between. Germline V CDR1 and CDR2: SGHDT, YYEEEE. This CDR3 has 17 residues. This chain's CDR3 is CASSLGPGGAGANVLTF. CDR3 bases: TGTGCCAGCAGCTTGGGGCCGGGGGGCGCTGGGGCCAACGTCCTGACTTTC. The variable domain in full, with the rest retrieved from reference TRBV5-6 and TRBJ2-6, is DAGVTQSPTHLIKTRGQQVTLRCSPKSGHDTVSWYQQALGQGPQFIFQYYEEEERQRGNFPDRFSGHQFPNYSSELNVNALLLGDSALYLCASSLGPGGAGANVLTFGAGSRLTVL.

This clone was detected only a few times. The chain recombines TRBV7-9 with TRBJ1-1; 7 bases fit TRBD1. Losses at the gene ends were 6 bases for V and 3 bases for J; bases not matched to a gene: 16. Per the germline V gene, CDR1 is SEHNR and CDR2 is FQNEAQ (reference sequence). The CDR3 runs to 17 residues. In DNA form, the CDR3 reads TGTGCCAGCAGGGGACGGTCGGAGACAGGGAGTGACACTGAAGCTTTCTTT. Encoded protein: CASRGRSETGSDTEAFF.

V gene TRBV29-1 combines with J gene TRBJ2-1; tentative D call: TRBD2 (7 bases). V lost 3 bases and J lost 1, with 22 bases in between. Germline V CDR1 and CDR2: SQVTM, ANQGSEA. The CDR3 loop spans 18 amino acids. The CDR3 spells CSVEPWEGGKLSYNEQFF. CDR3 coding DNA: TGCAGCGTTGAGCCTTGGGAGGGGGGGAAGTTGTCCTACAATGAGCAGTTCTTC.

This rearrangement joins TRBV10-1 to TRBJ2-2, with D uncertain. Per the germline V gene, CDR1 is WNHNN and CDR2 is SYGVQD (reference sequence). V lost 6 bases to trimming and J lost 8 bases, with 13 bases between them. The CDR3 extends over 13 amino acids. The CDR3 here is CASRLDGGGELFF. The CDR3 nucleotides read TGCGCCAGCAGATTGGACGGCGGAGGGGAGCTGTTTTTT.

This clone was seen only a few times. V and J are TRBV7-9 and TRBJ2-3, with TRBD1 matching over 7 bases. The J segment lost 4 bases and the V segment lost 6 bases, leaving 7 bases of the junction unmatched. Germline loops: CDR1 SEHNR, CDR2 FQNEAQ (reference sequence). This CDR3 has 14 residues. CDR3 sequence (DNA): TGTGCCAGCAGTTCCACAGGGGCATCAGATACGCAGTATTTT. Translated, it gives CASSSTGASDTQYF.

The chain uses TRBV4-1 and TRBJ2-7; D uncertain. CDR3 length: 15 residues. Germline values: CDR1 MGHRA, CDR2 YSYEKL. The ends were cut back, 0 bases at V and 0 bases at J, with 9 bases in the middle. Here the CDR3 reads CASSQDTASSYEQYF. In DNA form, the CDR3 reads TGCGCCAGCAGCCAAGATACCGCTAGCTCCTACGAGCAGTACTTC.

This chain joins TRBV18 and TRBJ1-1, with TRBD1 identical over 9 bases. The CDR3 is 14 amino acids. The germline V gene encodes CDR1 KGHSH and CDR2 LQKENI. Trimming removed 4 bases from V and 4 bases from J; junction bases left unmatched: 4. CDR3 coding DNA: TGTGCCAGCTCACGTGGACAGGGGAGCACTGAAGCTTTCTTT. Translating it yields CASSRGQGSTEAFF.